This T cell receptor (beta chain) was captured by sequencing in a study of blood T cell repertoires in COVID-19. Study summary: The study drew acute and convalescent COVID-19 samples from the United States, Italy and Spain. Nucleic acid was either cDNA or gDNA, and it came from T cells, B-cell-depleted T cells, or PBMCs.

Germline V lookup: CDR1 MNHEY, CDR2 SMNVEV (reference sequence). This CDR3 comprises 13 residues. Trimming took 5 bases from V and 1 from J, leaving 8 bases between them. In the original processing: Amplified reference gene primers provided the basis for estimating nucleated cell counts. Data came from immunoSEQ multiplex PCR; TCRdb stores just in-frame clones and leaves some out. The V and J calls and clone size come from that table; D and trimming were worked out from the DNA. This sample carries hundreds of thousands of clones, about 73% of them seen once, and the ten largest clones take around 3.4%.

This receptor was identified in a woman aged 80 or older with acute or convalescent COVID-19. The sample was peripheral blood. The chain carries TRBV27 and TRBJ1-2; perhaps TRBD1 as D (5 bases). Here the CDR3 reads CASSPTVNYGYTF. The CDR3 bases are TGTGCCAGCAGTCCGACAGTTAACTATGGCTACACCTTC.